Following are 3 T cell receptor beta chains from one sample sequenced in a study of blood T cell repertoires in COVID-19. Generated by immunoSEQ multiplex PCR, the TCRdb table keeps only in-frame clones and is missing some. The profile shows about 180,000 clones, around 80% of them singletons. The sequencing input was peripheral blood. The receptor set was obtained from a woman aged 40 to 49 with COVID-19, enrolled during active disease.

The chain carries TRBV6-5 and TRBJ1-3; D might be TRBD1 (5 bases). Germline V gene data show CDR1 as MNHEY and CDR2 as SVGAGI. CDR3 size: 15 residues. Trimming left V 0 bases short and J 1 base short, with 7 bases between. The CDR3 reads CASSYSSGSGNTIYF. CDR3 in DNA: TGTGCCAGCAGTTACTCATCAGGGTCTGGAAACACCATATATTTT.

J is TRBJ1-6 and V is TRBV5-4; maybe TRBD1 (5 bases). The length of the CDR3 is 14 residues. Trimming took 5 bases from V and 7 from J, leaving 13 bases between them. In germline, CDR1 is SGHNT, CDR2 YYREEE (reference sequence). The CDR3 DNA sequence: TGTGCCAGCAGGAAAGACAGAACCAATTCACCCCTCCACTTT. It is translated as CASRKDRTNSPLHF.

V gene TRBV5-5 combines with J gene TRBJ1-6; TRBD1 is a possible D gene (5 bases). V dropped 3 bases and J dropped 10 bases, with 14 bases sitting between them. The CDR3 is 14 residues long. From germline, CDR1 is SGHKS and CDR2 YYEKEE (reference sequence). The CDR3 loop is CASSSPGGGSPLHF. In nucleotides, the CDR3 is TGTGCCAGCAGCTCCCCAGGCGGGGGGTCACCCCTCCACTTT.